This T cell receptor beta chain was identified in a study of regulatory dendritic cells for organ transplantation. Study conclusions and caveats: Considerable individual heterogeneity was seen in alloreactive memory CD8+ T cells. The most alloreactive TCR clonotypes were found in resting memory CD8+ cells.

The V gene lost 6 bases and the J gene lost 4 bases, with 9 bases spanning the gap. Looked up from germline, CDR1 is MNHEY and CDR2 is SVGAGI. This CDR3 is built from 12 residues. Sorted subsets were CFSE-labeled and cultured approximately 5 days with allogeneic dendritic cells. This clone has a handful of counts. As yet, its antigen is unknown. Sequencing used immunoSEQ multiplex PCR; TCRdb keeps in-frame clones, though not all of them. The data show fewer than 8,500 clones, with about two thirds seen just once and over 3.5% held by the top ten. V and J are TRBV6-5 and TRBJ1-2; D is ambiguous. The specimen was memory CD4+ T cells from blood cultured with dendritic cells. As to subset: CD45RO+ memory T cells. The receptor was derived from a human donor in good health. CDR3 nucleotide sequence: TGTGCCAGCAGCGAACTCCCCTATGGCTACACCTTC. It specifies CASSELPYGYTF.